The sequence of this T cell receptor beta chain was determined in a study of T cell responses to AZD1222 COVID-19 vaccine. Profiled with immunoSEQ multiplex PCR; TCRdb holds only in-frame clones, not every one. This sample has under 200,000 clones; 85% to 90% occur once, and the top ten carry roughly 25%. Study-wide results and caveats: The donor group comprised mostly white British people and more females; the analysis possibly underestimated clonal diversity. When two AZD1222 doses had been given, Spike-specific TCR breadth and depth rose. The CD4 TCRs associated with vaccination extended across spike and predominated at 160-218 and 743-854.

Worth noting for this clone: Its antigen is unknown.

There are 14 residues in the CDR3. With V trimmed by 4 bases and J by 2 bases, 5 bases remained unmatched. CDR1 is SGHRS and CDR2 is YFSETQ in the germline V gene. Sequences were derived from peripheral blood, sampled 28 days after the second AZD1222 dose. This receptor was taken from an adult who received the AZD1222 COVID-19 vaccine. This chain uses TRBV5-1 with TRBJ2-5; 7 bases agree with TRBD1. The CDR3 nucleotides read TGCGCCAGCAGCGTGACAGGGAGTCAAGAGACCCAGTACTTC. This encodes CASSVTGSQETQYF.